This TCR beta chain derives from a study of blood T cell repertoires in COVID-19. Looking at the study overall: There were acute and convalescent COVID-19 samples, and they came from the United States, Italy and Spain. T cells, B-cell-depleted T cells, or PBMCs supplied cDNA or gDNA.

From germline, CDR1 is SEHNR and CDR2 FQNEAQ (reference sequence). The V and J ends lost 1 base and 0 bases respectively, with 10 bases between them. The length of the CDR3 is 16 residues. Under the authors' procedure: Nucleated cell number was recorded as an estimate derived from reference gene primer amplification. Method: immunoSEQ multiplex PCR; TCRdb's copy keeps in-frame clones and lacks some. D and trimming were read from the DNA, whereas the V and J calls and clone size are those reported in that table. The repertoire holds over 70,000 clones, with roughly 82% as singletons. This chain links TRBV7-9 with TRBJ2-1, with unresolved D. The sequencing input was peripheral blood. This receptor was taken from a woman older than 75 with active or convalescent COVID-19. The CDR3, as DNA: TGTGCCAGCAGCTTAGAGGCCTGGAGCTCCTACAATGAGCAGTTCTTC. It codes for CASSLEAWSSYNEQFF. The variable domain in full, completed from reference TRBV7-9 and TRBJ2-1, reads DTGVSQNPRHKITKRGQNVTFRCDPISEHNRLYWYRQTLGQGPEFLTYFQNEAQLEKSRLLSDRFSAERPKGSFSTLEIQRTEQGDSAMYLCASSLEAWSSYNEQFFGPGTRLTVL.